The 10 T cell receptor beta chains presented below share a single source sample, sequenced in a study of OX40 agonist ivuxolimab in advanced cancers. Sequenced by immunoSEQ multiplex PCR; TCRdb stores in-frame clones only, minus some. Of tens of thousands of clones listed, approximately 84% are singletons. The source material was CD4+ or CD8+ T cells sorted from blood, sampled in a trial of the OX40 agonist ivuxolimab. The receptors come from an adult with an advanced solid tumor such as melanoma, head and neck, liver or kidney cancer.

The rearrangement uses TRBV19 and TRBJ1-6; TRBD1 might be the D (5 bases). Trimming pared 3 bases from V and 6 bases from J, leaving 12 bases between. The CDR3 extends over 15 amino acids. CDR1 is LNHDA, CDR2 SQIVND, per germline (reference sequence). DNA for the CDR3: TGTGCCAGTAGTATTCAGGGACTTGGTAATTCACCCCTCCACTTT. Its protein product is CASSIQGLGNSPLHF.

V and J are TRBV19 and TRBJ1-5; TRBD1 agrees at 7 bases. The V gene's germline CDR1 is LNHDA and CDR2 SQIVND (reference sequence). There are 12 residues in the CDR3. With V trimmed by 6 bases and J by 6 bases, 2 bases remained unmatched. The CDR3 here is CASSTGVQPQHF. The CDR3 region has the DNA TGTGCCAGTAGCACAGGGGTTCAGCCCCAGCATTTT.

The chain couples TRBV6-5 to TRBJ2-5, with a possible D match to TRBD2 (6 bases). This CDR3 has 15 residues. Trimming took off 0 bases at V and 2 bases at J, with 10 bases between the two ends. Germline V gene lookup returns CDR1 MNHEY and CDR2 SVGAGI. For the CDR3, the DNA is TGTGCCAGCAGTTACTCGTGGGACTTACAAGAGACCCAGTACTTC. It encodes CASSYSWDLQETQYF.

This clone was counted between two and nine times. V gene TRBV5-1 combines with J gene TRBJ1-1; no reliable D call. The germline V gene encodes CDR1 SGHRS and CDR2 YFSETQ. The germline V and J ends were trimmed by 4 bases and 1 base, with 14 bases remaining between them. The CDR3 sequence is 15 residues long. The CDR3 is CASSVAGAPNTEAFF. In DNA, the CDR3 is TGCGCCAGCAGCGTCGCAGGAGCCCCGAACACTGAAGCTTTCTTT.

V usage is TRBV7-2 and J usage is TRBJ2-1; D call uncertain. Germline CDR1 SGHTA, CDR2 FQGNSA. The CDR3 consists of 15 residues. V shed 1 base and J shed 1 base, with 8 bases lying between them. Here the CDR3 DNA reads TGTGCCAGCAGCTTAGAATCTCGTTCCTACAATGAGCAGTTCTTC. As protein: CASSLESRSYNEQFF.

The chain couples TRBV28 to TRBJ1-2; 10 bases match TRBD1. The V gene end was trimmed by 3 bases and the J gene end by 2 bases; junction bases not matched to a gene: 0. CDR3 length: 14 amino acids. In germline, CDR1 is MDHEN, CDR2 SYDVKM. CDR3 residues: CASSLGQGNYGYTF. The CDR3 DNA reads TGTGCCAGCAGTTTGGGACAGGGGAACTATGGCTACACCTTC.

In this sample, this clone turned up a few times. The V gene is TRBV7-8, the J gene TRBJ1-1, with TRBD1 as a possible D gene (5 bases). The CDR3 covers 14 residues. Per germline, CDR1 SGHVS and CDR2 FQNEAQ. V lost 0 bases to trimming and J lost 5 bases, with 10 bases between them. The CDR3 nucleotides are TGTGCCAGCAGCTTAGCGGGGCGTCAAACTGAAGCTTTCTTT. Its translation: CASSLAGRQTEAFF. The full variable domain, rest sourced from reference TRBV7-8 and TRBJ1-1, is GAGVSQSPRYKVAKRGQDVALRCDPISGHVSLFWYQQALGQGPEFLTYFQNEAQLDKSGLPSDRFFAERPEGSVSTLKIQRTQQEDSAVYLCASSLAGRQTEAFFGQGTRLTVV.

V and J are TRBV19 and TRBJ1-4; D ambiguous. The germline V and J ends were trimmed by 5 bases and 6 bases, with 7 bases remaining between them. The germline gives CDR1 LNHDA, CDR2 SQIVND (reference sequence). The CDR3 has 12 residues. CDR3 residues: CASSYTDEKLFF. CDR3 sequence (DNA): TGTGCCAGTAGTTACACGGATGAAAAACTGTTTTTT.

The rearrangement uses TRBV5-4 and TRBJ1-1; a weak D match, TRBD1 (6 bases). CDR1 SGHNT and CDR2 YYREEE come from the germline V gene (reference sequence). Trimming pared 3 bases from V and 0 bases from J, leaving 24 bases between. The CDR3 sequence is 19 residues long. The CDR3 nucleotides are TGTGCCAGCAGCTCCTCAATGATAATACCCGGGACACTGAACACTGAAGCTTTCTTT. This gives the protein CASSSSMIIPGTLNTEAFF.

This clone is a singleton in its sample. This rearrangement joins TRBV18 to TRBJ2-3, with D perhaps matching TRBD2 (5 bases). Germline V gives CDR1 KGHSH, CDR2 LQKENI. Trimming pared 4 bases from V and 0 bases from J, leaving 20 bases between. This CDR3 has 18 amino acids. CDR3 coding DNA: TGTGCCAGCTCACTTAGGACGGGTCCGAGGACTAGCACAGATACGCAGTATTTT. Its translation: CASSLRTGPRTSTDTQYF.